This passage covers 8 T cell receptor beta chains from one sample sequenced in a study of PD-1 blockade in classical Hodgkin lymphoma. TCRdb's copy holds only in-frame clones and misses some; the assay was immunoSEQ multiplex PCR. This sample has roughly 64,000 clones, with roughly nine tenths found just once. As to time point: cycle 4 day 1 (C4D1), after 5 to 7 weeks of nivolumab. Exposure to brentuximab vedotin varied, and each patient had relapsed following autologous stem cell transplantation. The material was peripheral blood mononuclear cells (PBMCs), obtained before the fourth cycle of nivolumab. The receptors were gathered from a human donor with classical Hodgkin lymphoma.

The chain couples TRBV6-1 to TRBJ1-5, with a weak D call TRBD1 (6 bases). The CDR3 is 14 residues long. Germline V gives CDR1 MNHNS, CDR2 SASEGT. Trimming removed 4 bases from V and 6 bases from J, with 13 bases in between. The CDR3 nucleotides read TGTGCCAGCAGTGGTACAGGGATGGGTCAGCCCCAGCATTTT. It specifies CASSGTGMGQPQHF.

The V call is TRBV30, the J call TRBJ2-7; 8 nucleotides align to TRBD2. Trimming removed 0 bases from V and 12 bases from J; junction bases left unmatched: 7. The CDR3 spans 12 residues. CDR1 GTSNPN and CDR2 SVGIG come from the germline V gene (reference sequence). This CDR3 reads CAWSVRGTRLYF. The CDR3 coding sequence is TGTGCCTGGAGTGTACGGGGGACTAGGCTGTACTTC. The whole variable domain, remainder taken from reference TRBV30 and TRBJ2-7, is SQTIHQWPATLVQPVGSPLSLECTVEGTSNPNLYWYRQAAGRGLQLLFYSVGIGQISSEVPQNLSASRPQDRQFILSSKKLLLSDSGFYLCAWSVRGTRLYFGPGTRLTVT.

This clone showed up just once. The chain employs TRBV27 and TRBJ1-5; no clear D gene. Germline CDR1 MNHEY, CDR2 SMNVEV (reference sequence). This CDR3 has 14 amino acids. V lost 4 bases to trimming and J lost 5 bases, with 12 bases between them. The chain's CDR3 is CASSSAPGYQPQHF. Here the CDR3 DNA reads TGTGCCAGCAGTTCAGCGCCCGGGTATCAGCCCCAGCATTTT.

The rearrangement links TRBV7-2 to TRBJ2-1; a possible D gene is TRBD2 (5 bases). Trimming removed 6 bases at V and 10 bases at J, with 13 bases between. CDR3 length equals 12 residues. Germline CDR1 SGHTA, CDR2 FQGNSA. CDR3 region: CASSSTLAEQFF. CDR3 bases: TGTGCCAGCAGTTCCACCCTAGCCGAGCAGTTCTTC.

This clone was observed a single time. This chain joins TRBV6-1 and TRBJ2-2; D may match TRBD1 or TRBD2 (6 bases each). Between the trimmed V and J ends, which lost 11 bases and 1 base, there was a span of 17 bases. The CDR3 covers 15 residues. Looked up from germline, CDR1 is MNHNS and CDR2 is SASEGT. CDR3 DNA sequence: TGTGCCGGAGAGGGGGGACCATTGAACACCGGGGAGCTGTTTTTT. Its protein product is CAGEGGPLNTGELFF.

The chain is built from TRBV6-7 and TRBJ1-3, with D perhaps matching TRBD1 (5 bases). TRBV6-7 is identified as an open reading frame with a role that is uncertain. Trimming removed 2 bases from V and 3 bases from J, with 14 bases in between. There are 16 residues in the CDR3. The CDR3 DNA is TGTGCCAGCAGTTACCCCTCGTGGGGGTTTGGAAACACCATATATTTT. Amino acid sequence: CASSYPSWGFGNTIYF.

The chain uses TRBV11-2 and TRBJ2-5, with D possibly TRBD2 on 6 matching bases. Trimming took off 1 base at V and 3 bases at J, with 21 bases between the two ends. CDR3 length: 18 residues. CDR1 and CDR2 (germline): SGHAT, FQNNGV. The DNA of the CDR3 is TGTGCCAGCAGCTTAGTAACACCCCCCCGGGACTTCAAAGAGACCCAGTACTTC. This translates into CASSLVTPPRDFKETQYF.

This clone has just one count. The chain employs TRBV27 and TRBJ2-7, with 10 bases that match TRBD2. The germline CDR1 and CDR2 sequences are MNHEY and SMNVEV (reference sequence). V shed 6 bases, J shed 4 bases, and the junction held 15 bases outside the gene matches. The CDR3 sequence is 17 residues long. This CDR3 reads CASSPSMSSGGVYEQYF. The CDR3, as DNA: TGTGCCAGCAGCCCCTCCATGTCTAGCGGGGGAGTTTACGAGCAGTACTTC.